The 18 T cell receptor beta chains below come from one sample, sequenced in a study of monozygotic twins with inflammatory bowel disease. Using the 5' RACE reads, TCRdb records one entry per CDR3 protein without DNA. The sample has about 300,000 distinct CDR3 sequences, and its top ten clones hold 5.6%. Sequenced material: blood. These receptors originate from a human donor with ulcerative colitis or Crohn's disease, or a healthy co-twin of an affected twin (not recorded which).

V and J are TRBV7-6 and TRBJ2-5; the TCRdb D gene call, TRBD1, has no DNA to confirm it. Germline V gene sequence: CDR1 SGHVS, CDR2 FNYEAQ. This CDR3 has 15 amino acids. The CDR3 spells CASSLVGRGVETQYF.

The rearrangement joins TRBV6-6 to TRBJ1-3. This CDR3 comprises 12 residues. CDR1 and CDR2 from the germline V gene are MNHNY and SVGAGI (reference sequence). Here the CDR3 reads CASMPSGNTIYF.

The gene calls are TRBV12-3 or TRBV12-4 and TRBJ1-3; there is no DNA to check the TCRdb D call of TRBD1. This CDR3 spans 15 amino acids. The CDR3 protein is CASSLRTPKGNTIYF.

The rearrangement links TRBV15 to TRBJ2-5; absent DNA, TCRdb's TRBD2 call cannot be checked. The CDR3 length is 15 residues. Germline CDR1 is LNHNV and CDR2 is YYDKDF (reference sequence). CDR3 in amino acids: CATILAGGVGETQYF.

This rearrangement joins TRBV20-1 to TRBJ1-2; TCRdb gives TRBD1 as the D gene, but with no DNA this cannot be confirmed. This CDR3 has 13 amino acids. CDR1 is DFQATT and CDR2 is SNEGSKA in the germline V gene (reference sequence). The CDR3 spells CSARDSGARGYTF.

The CDR3 sequence is CASSPVWGRRLGELFF. The chain employs TRBV11-2 and TRBJ2-2; the TCRdb D gene call, TRBD1, has no DNA to confirm it. The CDR3 is 16 amino acids. Germline values: CDR1 SGHAT, CDR2 FQNNGV.

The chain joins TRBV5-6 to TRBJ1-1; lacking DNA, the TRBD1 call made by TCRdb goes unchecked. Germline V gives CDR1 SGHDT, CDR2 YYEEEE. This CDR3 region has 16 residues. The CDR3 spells CASSSVRGGVNTEAFF. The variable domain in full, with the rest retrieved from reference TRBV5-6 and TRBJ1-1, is DAGVTQSPTHLIKTRGQQVTLRCSPKSGHDTVSWYQQALGQGPQFIFQYYEEEERQRGNFPDRFSGHQFPNYSSELNVNALLLGDSALYLCASSSVRGGVNTEAFFGQGTRLTVV.

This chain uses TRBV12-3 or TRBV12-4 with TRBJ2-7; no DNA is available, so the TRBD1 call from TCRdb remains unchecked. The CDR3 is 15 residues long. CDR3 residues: CASRPRGGLSYEQYF.

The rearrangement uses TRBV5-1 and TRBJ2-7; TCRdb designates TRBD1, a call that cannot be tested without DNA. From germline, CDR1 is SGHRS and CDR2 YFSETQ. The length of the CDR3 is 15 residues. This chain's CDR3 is CASSLESGHGYEQYF.

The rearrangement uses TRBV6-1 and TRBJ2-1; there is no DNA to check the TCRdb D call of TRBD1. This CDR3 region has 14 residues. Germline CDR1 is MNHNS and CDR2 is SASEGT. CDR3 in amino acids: CASSSRGIYNEQFF.

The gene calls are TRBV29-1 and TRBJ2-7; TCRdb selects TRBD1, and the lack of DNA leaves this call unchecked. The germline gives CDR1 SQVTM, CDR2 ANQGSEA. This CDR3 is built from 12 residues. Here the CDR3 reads CSVAPDSYEQYF.

The CDR3 loop is CAISEPPSMVVWETGELFF. This chain connects TRBV10-3 to TRBJ2-2; no DNA is available, so the TRBD2 call from TCRdb remains unchecked. This CDR3 is 19 amino acids long. Germline CDR1 is ENHRY and CDR2 is SYGVKD.

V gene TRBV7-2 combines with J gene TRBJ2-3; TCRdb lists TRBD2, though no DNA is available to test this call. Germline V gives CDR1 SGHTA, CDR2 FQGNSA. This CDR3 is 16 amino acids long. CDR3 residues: CASSLRLAGVIDTQYF.

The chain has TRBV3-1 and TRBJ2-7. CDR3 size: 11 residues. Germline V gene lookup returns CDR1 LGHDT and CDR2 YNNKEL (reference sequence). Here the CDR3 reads CASSHGHEQYF.

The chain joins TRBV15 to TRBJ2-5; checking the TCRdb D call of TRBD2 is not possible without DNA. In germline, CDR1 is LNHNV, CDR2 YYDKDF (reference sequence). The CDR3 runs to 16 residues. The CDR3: CATSRARTSGAETQYF.

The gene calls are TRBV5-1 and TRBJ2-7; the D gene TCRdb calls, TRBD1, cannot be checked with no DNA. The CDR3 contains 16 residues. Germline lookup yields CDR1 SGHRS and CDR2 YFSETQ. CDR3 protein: CASSLGPRDRDYEQYF. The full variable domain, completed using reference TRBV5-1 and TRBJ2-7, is KAGVTQTPRYLIKTRGQQVTLSCSPISGHRSVSWYQQTPGQGLQFLFEYFSETQRNKGNFPGRFSGRQFSNSRSEMNVSTLELGDSALYLCASSLGPRDRDYEQYFGPGTRLTVT.

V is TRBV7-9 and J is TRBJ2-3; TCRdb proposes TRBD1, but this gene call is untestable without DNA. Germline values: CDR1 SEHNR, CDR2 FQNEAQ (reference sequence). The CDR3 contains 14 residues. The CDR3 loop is CASTRATTGDTQYF.

CDR3 region: CASTPVTGVFEQYF. This chain connects TRBV27 to TRBJ2-7; TCRdb's D gene call, TRBD1, goes unchecked for lack of DNA. Per germline, CDR1 MNHEY and CDR2 SMNVEV (reference sequence). The CDR3 extends over 14 amino acids.